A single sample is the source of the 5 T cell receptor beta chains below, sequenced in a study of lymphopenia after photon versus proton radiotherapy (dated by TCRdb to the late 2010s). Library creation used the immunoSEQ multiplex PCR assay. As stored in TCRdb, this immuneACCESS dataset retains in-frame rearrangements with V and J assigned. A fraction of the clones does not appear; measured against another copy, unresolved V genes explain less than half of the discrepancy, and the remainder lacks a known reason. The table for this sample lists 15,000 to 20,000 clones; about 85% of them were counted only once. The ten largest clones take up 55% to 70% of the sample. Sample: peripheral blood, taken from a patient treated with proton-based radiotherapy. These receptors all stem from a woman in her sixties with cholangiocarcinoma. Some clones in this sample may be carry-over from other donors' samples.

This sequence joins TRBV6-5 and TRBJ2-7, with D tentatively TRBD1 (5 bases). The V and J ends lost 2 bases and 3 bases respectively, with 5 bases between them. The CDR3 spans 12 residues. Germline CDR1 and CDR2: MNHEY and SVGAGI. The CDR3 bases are TGTGCCAGCAGTTACCAGGGCTACGAGCAGTACTTC. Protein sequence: CASSYQGYEQYF.

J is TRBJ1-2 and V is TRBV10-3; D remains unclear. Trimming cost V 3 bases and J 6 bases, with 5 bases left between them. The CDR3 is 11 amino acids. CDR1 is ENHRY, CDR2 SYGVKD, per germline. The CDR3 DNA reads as TGTGCCATCAGTGAAGGAAATGGCTACACCTTC. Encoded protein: CAISEGNGYTF.

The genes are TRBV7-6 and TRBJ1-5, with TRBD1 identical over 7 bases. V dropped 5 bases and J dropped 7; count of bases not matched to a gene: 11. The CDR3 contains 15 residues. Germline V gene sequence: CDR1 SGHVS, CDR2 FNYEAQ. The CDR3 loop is CASSEYDRAGQPQHF. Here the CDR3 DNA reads TGTGCCAGCAGCGAATATGACAGGGCGGGACAGCCCCAGCATTTT.

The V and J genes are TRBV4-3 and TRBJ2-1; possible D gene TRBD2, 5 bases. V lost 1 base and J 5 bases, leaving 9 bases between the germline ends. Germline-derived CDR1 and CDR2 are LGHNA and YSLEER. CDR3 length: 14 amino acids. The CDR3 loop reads CASSQAGSHNEQFF. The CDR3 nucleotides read TGCGCCAGCAGCCAAGCGGGATCCCACAATGAGCAGTTCTTC.

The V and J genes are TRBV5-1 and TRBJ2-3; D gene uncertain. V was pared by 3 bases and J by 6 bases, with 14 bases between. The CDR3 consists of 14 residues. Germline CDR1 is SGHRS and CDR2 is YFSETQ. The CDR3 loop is CASSSWASGDTQYF. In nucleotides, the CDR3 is TGCGCCAGCAGCTCCTGGGCCTCTGGGGATACGCAGTATTTT.